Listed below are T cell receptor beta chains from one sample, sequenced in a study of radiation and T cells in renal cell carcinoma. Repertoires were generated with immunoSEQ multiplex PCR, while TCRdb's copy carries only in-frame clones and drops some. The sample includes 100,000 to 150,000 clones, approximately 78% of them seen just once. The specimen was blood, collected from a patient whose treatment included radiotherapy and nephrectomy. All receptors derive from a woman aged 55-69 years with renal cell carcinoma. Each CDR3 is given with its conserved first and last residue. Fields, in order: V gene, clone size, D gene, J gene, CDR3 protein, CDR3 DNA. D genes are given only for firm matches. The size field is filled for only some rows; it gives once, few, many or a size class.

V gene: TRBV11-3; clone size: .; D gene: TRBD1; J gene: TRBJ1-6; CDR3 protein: CASSSRGGQLNSPLHF; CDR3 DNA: TGTGCCAGCAGCTCACGTGGGGGACAGCTTAATTCACCCCTCCACTTT
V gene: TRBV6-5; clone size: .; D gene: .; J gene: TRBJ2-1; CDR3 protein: CASKSRGEQFF; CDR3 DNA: TGTGCCAGCAAGTCCCGAGGGGAGCAGTTCTTC
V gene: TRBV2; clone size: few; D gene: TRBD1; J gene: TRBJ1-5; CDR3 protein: CASSFRDRVNQPQHF; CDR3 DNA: TGTGCCAGCAGCTTCCGGGACAGGGTAAATCAGCCCCAGCATTTT
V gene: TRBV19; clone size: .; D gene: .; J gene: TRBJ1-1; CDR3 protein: CASSGGRKNTEAFF; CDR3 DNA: TGTGCCAGTAGTGGGGGACGGAAGAACACTGAAGCTTTCTTT
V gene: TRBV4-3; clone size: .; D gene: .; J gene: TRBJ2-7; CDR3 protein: CASSQGAYYEQYF; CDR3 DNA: TGCGCCAGCAGCCAAGGGGCCTACTACGAGCAGTACTTC
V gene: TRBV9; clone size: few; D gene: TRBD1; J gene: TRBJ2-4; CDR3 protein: CASSVVPGGRDIQYF; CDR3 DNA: TGTGCCAGCAGCGTAGTTCCAGGGGGCAGGGACATTCAGTACTTC
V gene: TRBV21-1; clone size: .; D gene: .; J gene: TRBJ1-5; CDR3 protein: CASSKARGPPVINQPQHF; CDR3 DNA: TGTGCCAGCAGCAAAGCTCGAGGTCCCCCGGTCATCAATCAGCCCCAGCATTTT
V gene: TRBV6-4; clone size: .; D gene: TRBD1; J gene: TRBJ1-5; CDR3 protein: CASSIWDRGYSNQPQHF; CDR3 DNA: TGTGCCAGCTCCATTTGGGACAGGGGCTATAGCAATCAGCCCCAGCATTTT
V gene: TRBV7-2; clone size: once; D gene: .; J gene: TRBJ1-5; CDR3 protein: CASSPQPLGNQPQHF; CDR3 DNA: TGTGCCAGCAGCCCACAGCCCCTGGGCAATCAGCCCCAGCATTTT
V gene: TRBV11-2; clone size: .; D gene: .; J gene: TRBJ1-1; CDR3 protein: CASSPIGQYTEAFF; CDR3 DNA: TGTGCCAGCAGCCCCATAGGACAGTACACTGAAGCTTTCTTT
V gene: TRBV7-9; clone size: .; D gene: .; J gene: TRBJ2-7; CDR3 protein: CASSLGASVSYEQYF; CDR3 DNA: TGTGCCAGCAGCTTAGGGGCTAGCGTATCCTACGAGCAGTACTTC
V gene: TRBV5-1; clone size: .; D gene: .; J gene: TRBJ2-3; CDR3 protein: CASSLDRFADTQYF; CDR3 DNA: TGCGCCAGCAGCTTAGACAGGTTCGCAGATACGCAGTATTTT
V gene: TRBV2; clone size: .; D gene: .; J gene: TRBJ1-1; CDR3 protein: CASRTDRGTEAFF; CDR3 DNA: TGTGCCAGCAGAACGGACCGAGGGACTGAAGCTTTCTTT
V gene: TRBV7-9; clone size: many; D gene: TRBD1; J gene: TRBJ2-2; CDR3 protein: CASSLAGGDTGELFF; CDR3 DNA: TGTGCCAGCAGCTTAGCAGGGGGCGACACCGGGGAGCTGTTTTTT
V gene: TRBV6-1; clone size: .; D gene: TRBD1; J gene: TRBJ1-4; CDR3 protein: CASSSGGGNEKLFF; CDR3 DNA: TGTGCCAGCAGTTCAGGGGGTGGGAATGAAAAACTGTTTTTT
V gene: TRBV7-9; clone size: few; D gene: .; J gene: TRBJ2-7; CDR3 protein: CASSLPGYYEQYF; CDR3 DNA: TGTGCCAGCAGCTTACCGGGATACTACGAGCAGTACTTC
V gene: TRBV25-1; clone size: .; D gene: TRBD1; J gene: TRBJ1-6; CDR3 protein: CASSRTDRVNSPLHF; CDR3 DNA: TGTGCCAGCAGTCGGACGGACAGGGTCAATTCACCCCTCCACTTT
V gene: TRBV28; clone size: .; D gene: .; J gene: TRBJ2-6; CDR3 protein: CASSFLAGKELANVLTF; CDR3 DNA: TGTGCCAGCAGTTTCCTGGCGGGAAAGGAATTGGCCAACGTCCTGACTTTC
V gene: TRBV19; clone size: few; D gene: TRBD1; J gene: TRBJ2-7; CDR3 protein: CASSIPGQGVDEQYF; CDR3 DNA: TGTGCCAGTAGTATCCCGGGACAGGGGGTAGACGAGCAGTACTTC
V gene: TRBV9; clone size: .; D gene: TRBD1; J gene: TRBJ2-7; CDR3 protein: CASSVGPDLGDSYEQYF; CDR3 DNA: TGTGCCAGCAGCGTAGGGCCCGATCTCGGGGACAGCTACGAGCAGTACTTC
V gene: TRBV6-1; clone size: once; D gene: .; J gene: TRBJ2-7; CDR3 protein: CASRGGQQNPYEQYF; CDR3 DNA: TGTGCCAGCAGGGGGGGACAGCAGAACCCCTACGAGCAGTACTTC
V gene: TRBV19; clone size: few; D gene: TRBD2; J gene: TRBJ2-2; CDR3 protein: CASSTGGAGELFF; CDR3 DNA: TGTGCCAGTAGTACCGGGGGGGCCGGGGAGCTGTTTTTT
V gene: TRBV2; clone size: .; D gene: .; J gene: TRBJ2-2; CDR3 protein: CASSGAGSDTGELFF; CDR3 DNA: TGTGCCAGCAGTGGTGCTGGATCGGACACCGGGGAGCTGTTTTTT
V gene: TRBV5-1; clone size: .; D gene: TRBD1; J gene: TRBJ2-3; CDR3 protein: CASSSGQGGDTQYF; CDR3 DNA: TGCGCCAGCAGCTCTGGACAGGGGGGAGATACGCAGTATTTT
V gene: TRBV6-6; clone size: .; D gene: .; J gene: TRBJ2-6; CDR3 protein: CASSYREAGANVLTF; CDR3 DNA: TGTGCCAGCAGTTACAGGGAAGCTGGGGCCAACGTCCTGACTTTC
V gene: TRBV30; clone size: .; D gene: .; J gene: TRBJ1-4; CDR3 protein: CARRTNEKLFF; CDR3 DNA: TGTGCCCGGAGAACTAATGAAAAACTGTTTTTT
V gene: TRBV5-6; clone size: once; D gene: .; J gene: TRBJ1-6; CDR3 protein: CASSSFFRPVAPLHF; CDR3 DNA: TGTGCCAGCAGCTCGTTTTTCCGGCCAGTCGCGCCCCTCCACTTT
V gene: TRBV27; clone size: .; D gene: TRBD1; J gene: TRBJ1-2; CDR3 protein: CASSDRGANYGYTF; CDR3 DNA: TGTGCCAGCAGTGACAGGGGAGCTAACTATGGCTACACCTTC
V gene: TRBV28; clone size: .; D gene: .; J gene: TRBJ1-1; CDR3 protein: CASSLGTGGAFF; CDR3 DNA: TGTGCCAGCAGTTTGGGAACAGGCGGGGCTTTCTTT
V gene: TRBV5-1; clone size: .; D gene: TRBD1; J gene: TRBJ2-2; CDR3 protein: CASSTGGPGELFF; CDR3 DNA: TGCGCCAGCTCTACAGGGGGCCCCGGGGAGCTGTTTTTT
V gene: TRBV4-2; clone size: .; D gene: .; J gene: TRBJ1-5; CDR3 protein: CASSHAQGLHNQPQHF; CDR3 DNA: TGTGCCAGCAGCCACGCGCAGGGGCTGCACAATCAGCCCCAGCATTTT
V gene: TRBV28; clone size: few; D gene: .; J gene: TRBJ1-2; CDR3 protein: CASSLRGLTLGYTF; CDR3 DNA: TGTGCCAGCAGTTTACGAGGCTTAACATTGGGCTACACCTTC
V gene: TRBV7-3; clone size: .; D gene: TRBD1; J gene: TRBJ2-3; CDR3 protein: CASSLIGGADTQYF; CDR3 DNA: TGTGCCAGCAGCTTAATAGGGGGCGCGGATACGCAGTATTTT
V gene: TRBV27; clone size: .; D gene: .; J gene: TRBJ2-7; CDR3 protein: CASSLGRPYEQYF; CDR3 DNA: TGTGCCAGCAGTTTAGGGCGGCCCTACGAGCAGTACTTC
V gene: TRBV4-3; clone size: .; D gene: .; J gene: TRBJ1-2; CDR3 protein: CASSQEALGRNYGYTF; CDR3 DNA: TGCGCCAGCAGCCAAGAGGCTCTGGGGCGGAACTATGGCTACACCTTC
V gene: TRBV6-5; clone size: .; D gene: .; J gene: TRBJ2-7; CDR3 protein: CASSSLYIAYEQYF; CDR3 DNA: TGTGCCAGCAGTTCCCTTTACATAGCCTACGAGCAGTACTTC
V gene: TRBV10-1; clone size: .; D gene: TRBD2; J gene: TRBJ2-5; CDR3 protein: CASRGLAEIKETQYF; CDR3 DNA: TGCGCCAGCAGGGGACTAGCGGAAATCAAAGAGACCCAGTACTTC
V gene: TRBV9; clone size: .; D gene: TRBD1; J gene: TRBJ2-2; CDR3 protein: CASSVALGTGDTGELFF; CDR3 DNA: TGTGCCAGCAGCGTAGCTCTAGGGACAGGGGACACCGGGGAGCTGTTTTTT
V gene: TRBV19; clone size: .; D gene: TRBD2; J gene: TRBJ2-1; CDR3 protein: CASSESPPGGNEQFF; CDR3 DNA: TGTGCCAGTAGTGAGAGCCCGCCGGGGGGCAATGAGCAGTTCTTC
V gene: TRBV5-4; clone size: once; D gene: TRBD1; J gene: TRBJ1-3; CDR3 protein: CASSGDRAGNTIYF; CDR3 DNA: TGTGCCAGCAGTGGGGACAGGGCCGGAAACACCATATATTTT
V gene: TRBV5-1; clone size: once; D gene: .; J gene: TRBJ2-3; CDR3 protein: CASSLGGAEDTQYF; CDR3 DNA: TGCGCCAGCAGCTTAGGAGGGGCGGAGGATACGCAGTATTTT